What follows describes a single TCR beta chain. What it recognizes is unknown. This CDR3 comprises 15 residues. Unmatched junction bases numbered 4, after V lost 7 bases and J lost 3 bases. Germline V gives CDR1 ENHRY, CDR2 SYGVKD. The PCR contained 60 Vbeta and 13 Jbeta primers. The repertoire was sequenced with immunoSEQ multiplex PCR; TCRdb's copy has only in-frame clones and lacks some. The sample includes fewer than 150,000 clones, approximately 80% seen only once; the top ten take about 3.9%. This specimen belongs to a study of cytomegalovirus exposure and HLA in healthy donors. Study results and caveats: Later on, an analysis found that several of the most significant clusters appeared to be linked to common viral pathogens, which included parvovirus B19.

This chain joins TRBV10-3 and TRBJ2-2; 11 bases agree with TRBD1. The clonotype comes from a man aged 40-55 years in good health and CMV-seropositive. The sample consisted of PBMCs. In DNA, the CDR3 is TGTGCCATCACCCCGGGACAGGGGGACACCGGGGAGCTGTTTTTT. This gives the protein CAITPGQGDTGELFF.